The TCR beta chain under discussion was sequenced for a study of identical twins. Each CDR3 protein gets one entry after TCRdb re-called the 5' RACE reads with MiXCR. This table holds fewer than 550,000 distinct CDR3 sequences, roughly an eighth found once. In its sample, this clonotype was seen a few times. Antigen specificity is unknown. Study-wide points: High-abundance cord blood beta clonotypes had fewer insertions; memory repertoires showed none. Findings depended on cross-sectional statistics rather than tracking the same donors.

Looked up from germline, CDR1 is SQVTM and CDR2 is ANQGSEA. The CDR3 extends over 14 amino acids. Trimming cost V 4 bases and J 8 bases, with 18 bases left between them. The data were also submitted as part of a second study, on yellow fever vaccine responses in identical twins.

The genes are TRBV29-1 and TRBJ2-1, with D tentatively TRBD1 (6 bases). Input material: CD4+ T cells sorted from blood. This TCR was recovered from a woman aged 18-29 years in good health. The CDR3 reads CSVAPGHLGDEQFF. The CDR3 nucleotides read TGCAGCGTTGCGCCGGGACACTTGGGCGATGAGCAGTTCTTC.